This T cell receptor beta chain is from a study of T cells after yellow fever vaccination. 5'RACE template switching produced TCR cDNA carrying a universal primer site and UMIs. Using its own MiXCR run on the 5' RACE reads, TCRdb lists one record per CDR3 protein. The sample holds 450,000 to 550,000 distinct CDR3 sequences, 20% to 25% seen once. This CDR3 has 14 residues. CDR1 and CDR2 from the germline V gene are WSHSY and SAAADI. V was clipped by 4 bases and J by 4 bases, with 13 bases between them. The rearrangement links TRBV10-2 to TRBJ2-5; D may be TRBD1 or TRBD2 (6 bases each). The receptor was derived from a man aged 18 to 29 who received the YFV17D yellow fever vaccine. The sample was PBMCs, taken roughly 20 days after the first yellow fever vaccination. The CDR3 loop reads CASSAWGAGETQYF. The CDR3 DNA sequence: TGCGCCAGCAGTGCCTGGGGGGCCGGAGAGACCCAGTACTTC.